This is a list of T cell receptor beta chains from one sample in a study of CD8+ T cells in alopecia areata. Profiling relied on immunoSEQ multiplex PCR, and the TCRdb table lists in-frame clones only, not all of them. The data show 200,000 to 250,000 clones, 50% to 70% seen once. Sequenced here: CD4+ T cells sorted from blood, sampled at week 4, from a patient treated with tofacitinib. These receptors all stem from a human donor with alopecia areata. CDR3s include the opening cysteine and the closing phenylalanine or tryptophan. D genes are given only for firm matches. Clone size is not always given. Where it is, it says once, few, many or a class for expanded clones.

clone_size	v_call	d_call	j_call	cdr3_nt	cdr3_aa
NA	TRBV7-2	NA	TRBJ1-1	TGTGCCAGCAGCTTATACAGGGACGCTGAAGCTTTCTTT	CASSLYRDAEAFF
NA	TRBV2	TRBD1	TRBJ2-7	TGTGCCAGCAGTCTTGGGACAGGAAACTCCTACGAGCAGTACTTC	CASSLGTGNSYEQYF
few	TRBV6-5	TRBD1	TRBJ1-6	TGTGCCAGCAGTGGCGGGACAGATAATTCACCCCTCCACTTT	CASSGGTDNSPLHF
NA	TRBV15	NA	TRBJ2-1	TGTGCCACCAGCAGGCAGCCTTACAATGAGCAGTTCTTC	CATSRQPYNEQFF
NA	TRBV5-4	NA	TRBJ2-3	TGTGCCAGCAGCCCTGGACAGCTGACCTCAGATACGCAGTATTTT	CASSPGQLTSDTQYF
NA	TRBV29-1	NA	TRBJ1-1	TGCAGCGTCTCCTACACGAACACTGAAGCTTTCTTT	CSVSYTNTEAFF
few	TRBV16	NA	TRBJ1-4	TGTGCCAGCCGAGAGACAACCGCAACTAATGAAAAACTGTTTTTT	CASRETTATNEKLFF
NA	TRBV19	TRBD1	TRBJ1-5	TGTGCCAGTAGGTCCGACCTCGGGACAGGGAGACATAGCAATCAGCCCCAGCATTTT	CASRSDLGTGRHSNQPQHF
few	TRBV19	NA	TRBJ2-1	TGTGCCAGTAGTATAGCCCAGGGGGGCTATGAGCAGTTCTTC	CASSIAQGGYEQFF
NA	TRBV7-2	NA	TRBJ2-3	TGTGCCAGCAGCTTAGTTAGGTGGGTCACAGATACGCAGTATTTT	CASSLVRWVTDTQYF
NA	TRBV12-5	NA	TRBJ2-6	TGTGCTAGTGGTCCACGGGGTGGTCGGGCCAACGTCCTGACTTTC	CASGPRGGRANVLTF
NA	TRBV29-1	NA	TRBJ1-2	TGCAGCGTTGTTTCGGGGAGGGCTAACTATGGCTACACCTTC	CSVVSGRANYGYTF
once	TRBV30	TRBD1	TRBJ1-2	TGTGCCTGGAGCCCCTGGACAGGGGAGATATATGGCTACACCTTC	CAWSPWTGEIYGYTF
NA	TRBV15	NA	TRBJ1-5	TGTGCCACCAGCAGGAGAAATCAGCCCCAGCATTTT	CATSRRNQPQHF
NA	TRBV7-3	NA	TRBJ2-1	TGTGCCAGCAGCCCCGGGGAGGTCAATGAGCAGTTCTTC	CASSPGEVNEQFF
once	TRBV6-5	NA	TRBJ1-5	TGTGCCAGCAGTTGGCTCAAGGGGCACCAGCCCCAGCATTTT	CASSWLKGHQPQHF
NA	TRBV10-3	TRBD1	TRBJ2-7	TGTGCCATCAGCCCGGGACAGCCGAGTGTCGAGCAGTACTTC	CAISPGQPSVEQYF
NA	TRBV5-6	NA	TRBJ2-5	TGTGCCAGCACCGAATCCCTAGCTGGTGGGACCCAGTACTTC	CASTESLAGGTQYF
NA	TRBV4-2	NA	TRBJ2-7	TGTGCCAGCAGCCAAGAGGGCAGATACGAGCAGTACTTC	CASSQEGRYEQYF
NA	TRBV4-1	NA	TRBJ2-7	TGCGCCAGCAGCCAAGAAGCCGGCGGCGAGCAGTACTTC	CASSQEAGGEQYF
NA	TRBV10-2	TRBD2	TRBJ2-7	TGCGCCAGCAGTGACCAACTAGCGGGGGGCCCGAGCTCCTACGAGCAGTACTTC	CASSDQLAGGPSSYEQYF
few	TRBV11-2	NA	TRBJ2-4	TGTGCCAGCAGCTTAGAGGGGAGGGGGTTAGACATTCAGTACTTC	CASSLEGRGLDIQYF
NA	TRBV10-3	NA	TRBJ1-2	TGTGCCATCAGTGACCTCGGGGGCTACACCTTC	CAISDLGGYTF
few	TRBV18	NA	TRBJ1-1	TGTGCCAGCTCACCACCGAATCGGGGGAACACTGAAGCTTTCTTT	CASSPPNRGNTEAFF
NA	TRBV2	NA	TRBJ1-2	TGTGCCAGCAGTGAAGCGGTTGGGAACTATGGCTACACCTTC	CASSEAVGNYGYTF
few	TRBV27	TRBD1	TRBJ1-2	TGTGCCAGCAGTCCTCAAGGGACAGACGCTAACTATGGCTACACCTTC	CASSPQGTDANYGYTF
NA	TRBV25-1	NA	TRBJ2-3	TGTGCCAGCTTCGACCCAGGGGCAAAAGATACGCAGTATTTT	CASFDPGAKDTQYF
NA	TRBV29-1	NA	TRBJ2-3	TGCAGCGTTGATTTCGCTTTCACAGATACGCAGTATTTT	CSVDFAFTDTQYF
NA	TRBV9	NA	TRBJ2-6	TGTGCCAGCAGCGTAAGAGGAGGGGCCACCAGCTCTGGGGCCAACGTCCTGACTTTC	CASSVRGGATSSGANVLTF
few	TRBV14	TRBD2	TRBJ2-3	TGTGCCAGCAGCCAGCGGACTAGCGGGGCAGATACGCAGTATTTT	CASSQRTSGADTQYF
NA	TRBV7-2	TRBD1	TRBJ1-5	TGTGCCAGCAGCCCTCGACAGGGGGACTTGGGGCAGCCCCAGCATTTT	CASSPRQGDLGQPQHF
NA	TRBV4-2	NA	TRBJ2-7	TGTGCCAGCAGCCGCATACCCACCAGGGTAGACTACTACGAGCAGTACTTC	CASSRIPTRVDYYEQYF
NA	TRBV29-1	NA	TRBJ1-2	TGCAGCGTTGTTCCCAGCTATGGCTACACCTTC	CSVVPSYGYTF
few	TRBV7-2	NA	TRBJ2-3	TGTGCCAGCAGCTTAGGCCAGCCCGGCACAGATACGCAGTATTTT	CASSLGQPGTDTQYF
NA	TRBV5-1	NA	TRBJ2-5	TGCGCCAGCAGCTTCCAGGGGACCCAAGAGACCCAGTACTTC	CASSFQGTQETQYF
NA	TRBV6-5	NA	TRBJ1-5	TGTGCCAGCAGTCAGACAGACTTCAATCAGCCCCAGCATTTT	CASSQTDFNQPQHF
NA	TRBV29-1	NA	TRBJ1-1	TGCAGCGTTGAAGTGGGAAGAACTGAAGCTTTCTTT	CSVEVGRTEAFF
NA	TRBV27	TRBD1	TRBJ1-6	TGTGCCAGCAGTTGGGGGACAGGGCACAATTCACCCCTCCACTTT	CASSWGTGHNSPLHF
NA	TRBV7-6	NA	TRBJ1-3	TGTGCCAGCAGCTTAGTTGGGGATCCTGGGAACACCATATATTTT	CASSLVGDPGNTIYF
NA	TRBV4-2	NA	TRBJ1-2	TGTGCCAGCAGAGAAGGTCAGGCGGTGGATGGCTACACCTTC	CASREGQAVDGYTF
NA	TRBV5-1	NA	TRBJ2-2	TGCGCCAGCAGCAAGACACCGAACACCGGGGAGCTGTTTTTT	CASSKTPNTGELFF
NA	TRBV7-2	TRBD2	TRBJ2-3	TGTGCCAGCAGCTTAGAGGCTAGCGGGAGCAATACGCAGTATTTT	CASSLEASGSNTQYF
NA	TRBV7-2	NA	TRBJ1-2	TGTGCCAGCAGCTTAGTTTCCTATGGCTACACCTTC	CASSLVSYGYTF
NA	TRBV30	NA	TRBJ1-2	TGTGCCTCCTACCTATGGGTGGGAGAAGGCTACACCTTC	CASYLWVGEGYTF
few	TRBV12-5	NA	TRBJ1-2	TGTGCTAGTGGTTTGAACCAGGGAGATGGCTACACCTTC	CASGLNQGDGYTF
NA	TRBV4-3	NA	TRBJ2-1	TGCGCCAGCAGCCAAGACCCCCTCGGTAGCAGCTCCTACAATGAGCAGTTCTTC	CASSQDPLGSSSYNEQFF
many	TRBV5-6	TRBD1	TRBJ1-5	TGTGCCAGCAGCTTTCGGACAGGGAGGGACCAGCCCCAGCATTTT	CASSFRTGRDQPQHF
NA	TRBV27	TRBD1	TRBJ2-5	TGTGCCAGCAGTCCGCGTCAGGGGGCCGAAGAGACCCAGTACTTC	CASSPRQGAEETQYF
few	TRBV29-1	NA	TRBJ2-7	TGCAGCGTTGGATACGGTGGGAGCTACGAGCAGTACTTC	CSVGYGGSYEQYF
NA	TRBV5-1	TRBD1	TRBJ2-7	TGCGCCAGCAGCTTGTTGGGGACAGGCATCTACGAGCAGTACTTC	CASSLLGTGIYEQYF
few	TRBV29-1	TRBD1	TRBJ2-7	TGCAGCGTTGCAGGGGGTCGGAACGAGCAGTACTTC	CSVAGGRNEQYF
many	TRBV5-6	NA	TRBJ2-3	TGTGCCAGCAGCTTGGAAGATACGCAGTATTTT	CASSLEDTQYF
NA	TRBV29-1	NA	TRBJ1-1	TGCAGCGTTGTTGGCCGGGGAGACATGAACACTGAAGCTTTCTTT	CSVVGRGDMNTEAFF
NA	TRBV9	NA	TRBJ1-2	TGTGCCAGCAGCCCCCCGGAAGGGGCGATCTATGGCTACACCTTC	CASSPPEGAIYGYTF
few	TRBV6-1	NA	TRBJ1-5	TGTGCCAGCAGTGTCCCGTTACGGCGGAGCAATCAGCCCCAGCATTTT	CASSVPLRRSNQPQHF
few	TRBV2	NA	TRBJ2-7	TGTGCCAGCAGTGAAGACCGGCCCATGTACGAGCAGTACTTC	CASSEDRPMYEQYF
few	TRBV19	TRBD1	TRBJ2-3	TGTGCCAGTAGGCTAAGACAGGGACCTGGCACAGATACGCAGTATTTT	CASRLRQGPGTDTQYF